A single sample is the source of the 26 T cell receptor beta chains below, sequenced in a study of blood T cell repertoires in COVID-19. TCRdb's copy holds only in-frame clones and misses some; the assay was immunoSEQ multiplex PCR. The sample holds 90,000 to 130,000 clones, around 83% seen once. Input material: peripheral blood. These TCRs come from a man aged 65-85 years with acute or convalescent COVID-19.

This sequence joins TRBV28 and TRBJ1-2; D gene ambiguous. V gave up 6 bases and J gave up 5 bases, with 16 bases separating them. The CDR3 covers 14 residues. Germline lookup yields CDR1 MDHEN and CDR2 SYDVKM. The CDR3 DNA is TGTGCCAGCAGCCCCCCCGGGTCTCGGTATGGCTACACCTTC. It codes for CASSPPGSRYGYTF.

The CDR3: CAIEGADQPQHF. The CDR3 region has the DNA TGTGCCATCGAGGGGGCCGATCAGCCCCAGCATTTT. The chain links TRBV28 to TRBJ1-5, with 7 positions matching TRBD1. The V and J ends lost 10 bases and 5 bases, in that order; junction bases with no gene match: 5. From germline, CDR1 is MDHEN and CDR2 SYDVKM. This CDR3 has 12 residues.

The rearrangement uses TRBV13 and TRBJ2-7; 7 positions match TRBD1. The length of the CDR3 is 14 residues. Trimming removed 5 bases from V and 2 bases from J; junction bases left unmatched: 6. Germline V gene sequence: CDR1 PRHDT, CDR2 FYEKMQ (reference sequence). CDR3 sequence reads: CASSLPGQPYEQYF. As DNA, the CDR3 is TGTGCCAGCAGCCTACCGGGACAGCCCTACGAGCAGTACTTC.

This chain links TRBV2 with TRBJ1-3; D not resolved. Trimming took 7 bases from V and 4 from J, leaving 11 bases between them. The CDR3 sequence is 13 residues long. CDR1 and CDR2 from the germline V gene are SNHLY and FYNNEI. CDR3 DNA sequence: TGTGCCAGCAAGATATCGGGGGGAAACACCATATATTTT. This gives the protein CASKISGGNTIYF.

V is TRBV19 and J is TRBJ2-2, with TRBD1 as a possible D gene (5 bases). The germline CDR1 and CDR2 sequences are LNHDA and SQIVND (reference sequence). This CDR3 has 14 residues. Trimming shortened V by 3 bases and J by 6 bases, and 11 bases separated the two germline ends. CDR3 DNA: TGTGCCAGTAGTATGCAGGGAAGAGCCGGGGAGCTGTTTTTT. It encodes CASSMQGRAGELFF.

With regard to this clone: Given the absence of the conserved phenylalanine or tryptophan at the CDR3 end, a read error is likely. The limits of the CDR3 on the DNA are not certain, so only TCRdb's listed CDR3 is given. J is TRBJ1-4 and V is TRBV5-8; the D call TRBD1 from the table was never checked on the DNA. Germline assignment: CDR1 SGHTS and CDR2 YDEGEE. The CDR3 is made up of 10 amino acids, end residues included. CDR3: CASSLESRLL.

This sequence joins TRBV5-4 and TRBJ1-5, with D tentatively TRBD1 (5 bases). Deletions cut 0 bases from V and 7 bases from J, with 11 bases between. The CDR3 length is 14 residues. Germline assignment: CDR1 SGHNT and CDR2 YYREEE (reference sequence). CDR3 residues: CASSLGGVRQPQHF. The CDR3 nucleotides are TGTGCCAGCAGCTTGGGGGGGGTGCGGCAGCCCCAGCATTTT. The entire variable domain, with the rest obtained from reference TRBV5-4 and TRBJ1-5, is as follows: ETGVTQSPTHLIKTRGQQVTLRCSSQSGHNTVSWYQQALGQGPQFIFQYYREEENGRGNFPPRFSGLQFPNYSSELNVNALELDDSALYLCASSLGGVRQPQHFGDGTRLSIL.

Details on this clone: Lacking the conserved final phenylalanine or tryptophan, this CDR3 likely reflects a read error. The DNA is left out, because the CDR3 cannot be placed on it with certainty; the CDR3 is given as TCRdb lists it. Here the CDR3 reads CASSLLAGGLKG. The gene calls are TRBV12-3 or TRBV12-4 and TRBJ1-2. Ends included, the CDR3 has 12 residues.

The rearrangement joins TRBV27 to TRBJ1-5; 8 positions agree with TRBD1. Per the germline V gene, CDR1 is MNHEY and CDR2 is SMNVEV (reference sequence). The V and J ends lost 2 bases and 6 bases, in that order; junction bases with no gene match: 0. The CDR3 length is 13 residues. This CDR3 is CASSLQGAQPQHF. DNA of the CDR3: TGTGCCAGCAGTTTACAGGGGGCTCAGCCCCAGCATTTT.

The table lists this clone with a count of one. The chain is built from TRBV5-5 and TRBJ2-4, with a possible D match to TRBD2 (6 bases). Germline values: CDR1 SGHKS, CDR2 YYEKEE (reference sequence). The V and J ends lost 0 bases and 3 bases respectively, with 7 bases between them. The CDR3 has 14 residues. The CDR3 reads CASSLVGGKNIQYF. The DNA of the CDR3 is TGTGCCAGCAGCTTGGTGGGGGGCAAAAACATTCAGTACTTC.

Here the CDR3 reads CASSEYGGNTDTQYF. The CDR3 DNA follows: TGTGCCAGCAGTGAATATGGGGGGAACACAGATACGCAGTATTTT. The chain employs TRBV6-1 and TRBJ2-3; D perhaps matches TRBD2 (6 bases). The V gene's germline CDR1 is MNHNS and CDR2 SASEGT. V was clipped by 2 bases and J by 2 bases, with 11 bases between them. This CDR3 spans 15 amino acids.

This chain uses TRBV5-6 with TRBJ1-2, with no clear D. Between the trimmed V and J ends, which lost 0 bases and 7 bases, there was a span of 10 bases. Per the germline V gene, CDR1 is SGHDT and CDR2 is YYEEEE. The CDR3 sequence is 13 residues long. The CDR3 protein is CASSLGESRGYTF. The CDR3 nucleotides read TGTGCCAGCAGCTTGGGGGAGAGTCGTGGCTACACCTTC.

DNA for the CDR3: TGTGCCAGCTCACCTCTACAGGGCCCCTTAGGGGAGCAGTACTTC. Protein product: CASSPLQGPLGEQYF. The chain uses TRBV18 and TRBJ2-7; maybe TRBD1 (6 bases). Trimming stripped 3 bases from V and 7 bases from J, with 19 bases between. This CDR3 region has 15 residues. The germline CDR1 and CDR2 sequences are KGHSH and LQKENI.

The rearrangement links TRBV5-1 to TRBJ2-1, with D unclear. V lost 7 bases and J lost 3, with 17 bases in between. Germline V gene data show CDR1 as SGHRS and CDR2 as YFSETQ. This CDR3 has 15 amino acids. The chain's CDR3 is CASVALSANYNEQFF. CDR3 nucleotide sequence: TGCGCCAGCGTAGCTTTGAGCGCTAACTACAATGAGCAGTTCTTC.

This clone was detected a few times. The chain carries TRBV20-1 and TRBJ2-7; D might be TRBD1 or TRBD2, each matching 5 bases. The germline V gene encodes CDR1 DFQATT and CDR2 SNEGSKA (reference sequence). With 7 bases removed from V and 5 bases from J, the gap between germline ends came to 18 bases. The CDR3 is 13 residues long. The CDR3 protein is CSGCEGSNNEQYF. The CDR3 DNA sequence: TGCAGTGGTTGTGAGGGGAGTAATAACGAGCAGTACTTC.

The chain employs TRBV21-1 and TRBJ1-6; TRBD1, as called in the table, went unchecked against the DNA. TRBV21-1 is labeled a pseudogene. The CDR3 has 18 residues. As DNA, the CDR3 is TGTGCCAGCAGCAAATCCTCAGGCGTAAGCTCCTATAATTCACCCCTCCACTTT. It encodes CASSKSSGVSSYNSPLHF.

This chain connects TRBV28 to TRBJ1-2; TRBD1 matches at 8 bases. The ends lost 2 bases at V and 4 bases at J; junction bases unmatched: 6. The germline V gene has CDR1 MDHEN and CDR2 SYDVKM. The CDR3 is 15 residues long. CDR3 protein: CASSLASGGGYGYTF. Here the CDR3 DNA reads TGTGCCAGCAGTTTAGCTTCAGGGGGCGGCTATGGCTACACCTTC.

The chain carries TRBV2 and TRBJ2-7; the D gene is possibly TRBD1 (6 bases). Germline CDR1 is SNHLY and CDR2 is FYNNEI. The CDR3 is 15 residues long. Between the trimmed V and J ends, which lost 3 bases and 2 bases, there was a span of 14 bases. The CDR3 here is CASSEQDRSAYEQYF. The CDR3 DNA reads TGTGCCAGCAGTGAGCAAGACAGGTCTGCCTACGAGCAGTACTTC.

This clone occurred once. The chain uses TRBV28 and TRBJ1-2, with D possibly matching TRBD1 (6 bases). Germline V lookup: CDR1 MDHEN, CDR2 SYDVKM. The CDR3 loop spans 11 amino acids. CDR3 protein: CVVTDSYGYTF. CDR3 in DNA: TGTGTCGTGACGGACAGCTATGGCTACACCTTC.

The chain carries TRBV7-9 and TRBJ1-5, with TRBD1 matching over 10 bases. The CDR3 extends over 17 amino acids. V gave up 5 bases and J gave up 6 bases; unmatched junction bases: 13. The V gene's germline CDR1 is SEHNR and CDR2 FQNEAQ (reference sequence). CDR3 loop: CASSNRGVTGGGQPQHF. The CDR3 DNA reads as TGTGCCAGCAGCAATAGGGGGGTGACAGGGGGCGGTCAGCCCCAGCATTTT.

This chain links TRBV18 with TRBJ1-1; D possibly corresponds to TRBD1 (6 bases). There are 13 residues in the CDR3. From germline, CDR1 is KGHSH and CDR2 LQKENI. V lost 6 bases and J 2 bases, leaving 10 bases between the germline ends. CDR3 amino acids: CASSGQINTEAFF. The DNA for the CDR3 is TGTGCCAGCTCCGGACAGATTAACACTGAAGCTTTCTTT.

The V gene is TRBV5-4, the J gene TRBJ1-3; no clear D gene. The CDR3 loop spans 15 amino acids. The germline CDR1 and CDR2 sequences are SGHNT and YYREEE (reference sequence). V lost 5 bases and J lost 0, with 12 bases in between. DNA for the CDR3: TGTGCCAGCAGGCCTAACCTAGACTCTGGAAACACCATATATTTT. This sequence encodes CASRPNLDSGNTIYF.

The chain carries TRBV29-1 and TRBJ2-1; 7 bases are a match to TRBD1. CDR3 size: 14 residues. Germline V gives CDR1 SQVTM, CDR2 ANQGSEA. V lost 0 bases to trimming and J lost 2 bases; unmatched junction nucleotides: 1. The CDR3 coding sequence is TGCAGCGTTGAAGAACAGGGGACCTACAATGAGCAGTTCTTC. Its translation is CSVEEQGTYNEQFF.

V and J are TRBV5-1 and TRBJ2-1; D is perhaps TRBD2 (6 bases). CDR1 and CDR2 (germline): SGHRS, YFSETQ. This CDR3 region has 16 residues. V shed 0 bases and J shed 9 bases, with 19 bases lying between them. The DNA for the CDR3 is TGCGCCAGCAGCTTGGCGAGCGGGTTGGGTTTTAGTGAGCAGTTCTTC. This gives the protein CASSLASGLGFSEQFF.

J is TRBJ2-7 and V is TRBV6-5, with a weak D call TRBD1 (5 bases). This CDR3 region has 14 residues. Germline-derived CDR1 and CDR2 are MNHEY and SVGAGI. V lost 2 bases and J 3 bases, leaving 11 bases between the germline ends. This CDR3 is CASSYGQGSYEQYF. The CDR3 nucleotides read TGTGCCAGCAGTTACGGTCAGGGAAGCTACGAGCAGTACTTC.

The chain couples TRBV19 to TRBJ1-2, with D possibly being TRBD1 (5 bases). V dropped 11 bases and J dropped 0 bases, with 10 bases sitting between them. CDR3 length equals 12 residues. CDR1 is LNHDA, CDR2 SQIVND, per germline (reference sequence). DNA of the CDR3: TGTGCCTCGGGACTTTCTAACTATGGCTACACCTTC. Residues: CASGLSNYGYTF. The full variable domain, with the rest looked up from reference TRBV19 and TRBJ1-2, is DGGITQSPKYLFRKEGQNVTLSCEQNLNHDAMYWYRQDPGQGLRLIYYSQIVNDFQKGDIAEGYSVSREKKESFPLTVTSAQKNPTAFYLCASGLSNYGYTFGSGTRLTVV.